The next 32 T cell receptor beta chains were all read from a single sample in a study of blood T cell repertoires in COVID-19. Profiling relied on immunoSEQ multiplex PCR, and the TCRdb table lists in-frame clones only, not all of them. The sample has 150,000 to 200,000 clones; approximately 86% are singletons. Sequencing was carried out using peripheral blood. The receptors were sampled from a man in his 60s with acute or convalescent COVID-19.

The chain has TRBV5-1 and TRBJ1-1; D possibly corresponds to TRBD1 (5 bases). V was trimmed by 4 bases and J by 4 bases, leaving 11 bases between them. This CDR3 region has 13 residues. Germline lookup yields CDR1 SGHRS and CDR2 YFSETQ. The CDR3 reads CASSPQGGTEAFF. As DNA, the CDR3 is TGCGCCAGCAGCCCCCAGGGAGGCACTGAAGCTTTCTTT.

V and J are TRBV3-1 (or the pseudogene TRBV3-2) and TRBJ2-3; TRBD2 might be the D (6 bases). Trimming stripped 6 bases from V and 2 bases from J, with 15 bases between. The CDR3 consists of 15 residues. Germline CDR1 is LGHDT and CDR2 is YNNKEL (reference sequence). CDR3 sequence (DNA): TGTGCCAGCAGAGGTAGCGGCTACTACACAGATACGCAGTATTTT. Residues: CASRGSGYYTDTQYF.

The rearrangement links TRBV28 to TRBJ2-1, with D possibly being TRBD2 (6 bases). Trimming pared 7 bases from V and 2 bases from J, leaving 15 bases between. Per the germline V gene, CDR1 is MDHEN and CDR2 is SYDVKM. CDR3 length: 15 amino acids. The CDR3: CASTAGGKTYNEQFF. In DNA form, the CDR3 reads TGTGCCAGCACCGCCGGGGGAAAAACCTACAATGAGCAGTTCTTC. Full variable domain (rest looked up from reference TRBV28 and TRBJ2-1): DVKVTQSSRYLVKRTGEKVFLECVQDMDHENMFWYRQDPGLGLRLIYFSYDVKMKEKGDIPEGYSVSREKKERFSLILESASTNQTSMYLCASTAGGKTYNEQFFGPGTRLTVL.

The chain combines TRBV20-1 with TRBJ2-5; the match to TRBD1 covers 7 bases. The CDR3 is 11 residues long. Germline V gene data show CDR1 as DFQATT and CDR2 as SNEGSKA (reference sequence). With 5 bases clipped from V and 5 bases from J, the junction kept 2 bases outside the gene matches. The CDR3 reads CSAGQVETQYF. CDR3 sequence (DNA): TGCAGTGCTGGACAGGTGGAGACCCAGTACTTC.

The chain links TRBV28 to TRBJ2-7; 7 positions agree with TRBD2. The CDR3 has 15 amino acids. The V segment lost 5 bases and the J segment 6 bases; nucleotides outside the gene matches: 13. Per the germline V gene, CDR1 is MDHEN and CDR2 is SYDVKM. In DNA form, the CDR3 reads TGTGCCAGCAGTCCCCCCGGGGGAGGGCCGGGCGAGCAGTACTTC. Amino acids: CASSPPGGGPGEQYF.

V and J are TRBV5-1 and TRBJ2-3, with TRBD1 matching over 7 bases. V was pared by 4 bases and J by 4 bases, with 9 bases of the junction left unmatched. The CDR3 contains 15 residues. From germline, CDR1 is SGHRS and CDR2 YFSETQ. The CDR3 sequence: CASSGTGVGPDTQYF. The CDR3 region has the DNA TGCGCCAGCAGCGGAACAGGGGTTGGGCCAGATACGCAGTATTTT.

This rearrangement joins TRBV29-1 to TRBJ1-2, with D perhaps matching TRBD1 (5 bases). The germline V gene encodes CDR1 SQVTM and CDR2 ANQGSEA. This CDR3 region has 14 residues. V was shortened by 0 bases and J by 4 bases, with 12 bases between the two germline ends. Here the CDR3 DNA reads TGCAGCGTTGAAGAAGGGTCCGGGGGCTATGGCTACACCTTC. Translating it yields CSVEEGSGGYGYTF.

The chain recombines TRBV10-3 with TRBJ2-7; weak D call: TRBD2 (6 bases). Between the trimmed V and J ends, which lost 7 bases and 2 bases, there was a span of 18 bases. Germline V CDR1 and CDR2: ENHRY, SYGVKD. This CDR3 spans 15 amino acids. CDR3 in amino acids: CAITGGPGSTYEQYF. The CDR3 DNA is TGTGCCATCACCGGAGGGCCAGGGAGTACCTACGAGCAGTACTTC.

This clone qualifies as medium-sized. V is TRBV7-9 and J is TRBJ2-5; TRBD2 is a possible D gene (6 bases). V was shortened by 6 bases and J by 2 bases, with 22 bases between the two germline ends. This CDR3 is 17 amino acids long. Looked up from germline, CDR1 is SEHNR and CDR2 is FQNEAQ (reference sequence). The CDR3 DNA is TGTGCCAGCAGTCCGGCGGGGTCTGGTTTAATGCAAGAGACCCAGTACTTC. Translation gives CASSPAGSGLMQETQYF.

The chain joins TRBV5-1 to TRBJ1-1; D might be TRBD1 (5 bases). Trimming cost V 1 base and J 1 base, with 11 bases left between them. CDR1 is SGHRS and CDR2 is YFSETQ in the germline V gene. The CDR3 extends over 15 amino acids. The CDR3 bases are TGCGCCAGCAGCTTGTTGGGAACAGGGAACACTGAAGCTTTCTTT. This sequence encodes CASSLLGTGNTEAFF.

The chain recombines TRBV23-1 with TRBJ1-6, with 8 bases aligning to TRBD1. TRBV23-1 is an ORF for which the function is uncertain. The V gene end was trimmed by 6 bases and the J gene end by 10 bases; junction bases not matched to a gene: 8. The CDR3 runs to 14 residues. The CDR3 nucleotides read TGCGCCAGCAGCCCAGGACAGGGTCACTCACCCCTCCACTTT. Its protein is CASSPGQGHSPLHF.

The rearrangement links TRBV27 to TRBJ2-1; 7 nucleotides match TRBD2. This CDR3 region has 14 residues. Trimming removed 8 bases from V and 15 bases from J; junction bases left unmatched: 19. Germline lookup yields CDR1 MNHEY and CDR2 SMNVEV (reference sequence). CDR3 residues: CASRERAGPLSAFF. The CDR3 DNA is TGTGCCAGCCGAGAAAGAGCGGGACCCCTCTCAGCGTTCTTC.

This clone came up once. The chain links TRBV18 to TRBJ1-2; 7 bases fit TRBD1. The CDR3 totals 12 residues. The V and J ends lost 3 bases and 8 bases, in that order; junction bases with no gene match: 3. Germline-derived CDR1 and CDR2 are KGHSH and LQKENI. CDR3 nucleotides: TGTGCCAGCTCACCTACAGGGGACGGCTACACCTTC. It yields the protein CASSPTGDGYTF.

This clone occurred a few times. This rearrangement joins TRBV28 to TRBJ1-2, with TRBD1 matching 8 bases. CDR1 and CDR2 from the germline V gene are MDHEN and SYDVKM. CDR3 length: 15 residues. Trimming removed 4 bases from V and 6 bases from J; junction bases left unmatched: 10. The CDR3, as DNA: TGTGCCAGCAGTTGGACAGGGCTTCGAAGGGATGGCTACACCTTC. This encodes CASSWTGLRRDGYTF.

This chain connects TRBV25-1 to TRBJ2-1; perhaps TRBD1 as D (5 bases). CDR3 size: 14 residues. Germline CDR1 is MGHDK and CDR2 is SYGVNS. V was trimmed by 2 bases and J by 8 bases, leaving 13 bases between them. The CDR3 region is CASSESESRDEQFF. The CDR3 DNA is TGTGCCAGCAGTGAAAGTGAGTCCAGGGATGAGCAGTTCTTC.

The chain uses TRBV12-3 or TRBV12-4 and TRBJ2-7, with D possibly matching TRBD2 (6 bases). The V end lost 3 bases, the J end lost 2 bases, and 8 bases lay between the germline ends. This CDR3 is built from 13 residues. The CDR3 DNA is TGTGCCAGCAGTTTCGGGGGTCCCTACGAGCAGTACTTC. Translation: CASSFGGPYEQYF.

The chain combines TRBV5-1 with TRBJ1-2, with TRBD1 as a possible D gene (6 bases). Germline V gene lookup returns CDR1 SGHRS and CDR2 YFSETQ. The V end lost 4 bases, the J end lost 0 bases, and 13 bases lay between the germline ends. There are 15 residues in the CDR3. The CDR3 sequence: CASSPWAGANYGYTF. CDR3 in DNA: TGCGCCAGCAGCCCGTGGGCAGGGGCTAACTATGGCTACACCTTC.

This clone has a handful of counts. The chain links TRBV6-5 to TRBJ2-7, with TRBD2 identical over 7 bases. The junction had 7 bases not matched to a gene; V was cut back by 6 bases and J by 5 bases. The CDR3 extends over 13 amino acids. CDR1 and CDR2 (germline): MNHEY, SVGAGI. The CDR3 nucleotides are TGTGCCAGCAGCCCCGGGGGGATCGACGAGCAGTACTTC. Translated, it gives CASSPGGIDEQYF.

This clone has a handful of counts. This chain uses TRBV30 with TRBJ1-6; TRBD1 matches 9 bases. CDR1 and CDR2 (germline): GTSNPN, SVGIG (reference sequence). With 1 base clipped from V and 8 bases from J, the junction kept 3 bases outside the gene matches. The CDR3 is 14 residues long. The CDR3 loop reads CAWSEGQGDSPLHF. The DNA of the CDR3 is TGTGCCTGGAGTGAGGGACAGGGTGATTCACCCCTCCACTTT.

The rearrangement joins TRBV28 to TRBJ2-2; TRBD2 matches 14 bases. This CDR3 contains 19 residues. CDR1 and CDR2 (germline): MDHEN, SYDVKM. Trimming took 4 bases from V and 6 from J; bases not matched to a gene: 13. CDR3 loop: CASSSPGLAGETKAGELFF. For the CDR3, the DNA is TGTGCCAGCAGTTCTCCGGGACTAGCGGGAGAAACGAAGGCCGGGGAGCTGTTTTTT.

CDR3 bases: TGCGCCAGCAGCTTGACCGGTACCGGGACAAACCAAGAGACCCAGTACTTC. Translation: CASSLTGTGTNQETQYF. The gene calls are TRBV5-1 and TRBJ2-5; tentatively, D is TRBD1 (6 bases). Germline-derived CDR1 and CDR2 are SGHRS and YFSETQ. V lost 1 base and J lost 0, with 16 bases in between. CDR3 size: 17 residues.

The V gene is TRBV4-2, the J gene TRBJ1-2; 10 bases match TRBD1. Germline lookup yields CDR1 LGHNA and CDR2 YNFKEQ. The trim removed 4 bases at V and 3 bases at J, leaving 5 bases unmatched. This CDR3 region has 15 residues. CDR3 nucleotide sequence: TGTGCCAGCAGCCTAGCCGGACAGGGGGACTATGGCTACACCTTC. This translates into CASSLAGQGDYGYTF.

This rearrangement joins TRBV18 to TRBJ1-2, with TRBD1 identical over 8 bases. The CDR3 spans 15 residues. The germline V gene encodes CDR1 KGHSH and CDR2 LQKENI. Germline trimming cut 5 bases from V and 4 bases from J; bases unmatched to any gene: 9. The CDR3: CASSSSGQGAYGYTF. CDR3 bases: TGTGCCAGCTCATCTTCAGGACAGGGAGCCTATGGCTACACCTTC.

The DNA of the CDR3 is TGTGCCAGCAGCTTAAGGCTAGCGGACTACAATGAGCAGTTCTTC. It codes for CASSLRLADYNEQFF. The V call is TRBV11-3, the J call TRBJ2-1; 7 bases agree with TRBD2. The CDR3 extends over 15 amino acids. Germline V gene data show CDR1 as SGHNT and CDR2 as YENEEA. V shed 2 bases and J 3 bases; nucleotides not matched to a gene: 4. Using reference TRBV11-3 and TRBJ2-1 for the parts outside the CDR3, the full variable domain is EAGVVQSPRYKIIEKKQPVAFWCNPISGHNTLYWYLQNLGQGPELLIRYENEEAVDDSQLPKDRFSAERLKGVDSTLKIQPAELGDSAVYLCASSLRLADYNEQFFGPGTRLTVL.

The gene calls are TRBV11-2 and TRBJ1-5; D possibly corresponds to TRBD1 (6 bases). The V gene's germline CDR1 is SGHAT and CDR2 FQNNGV. With 6 bases removed from V and 2 bases from J, the gap between germline ends came to 20 bases. The CDR3 loop spans 17 amino acids. The CDR3 DNA reads TGTGCCAGCAGACCTAGGGGCAGGGGCGAGGGCAATCAGCCCCAGCATTTT. Translating gives CASRPRGRGEGNQPQHF.

This clone was seen only a few times. CDR3 in DNA: TGTGCCAGCAGCTTCGGGGGGAATTCACCCCTCCACTTT. Residues: CASSFGGNSPLHF. The rearrangement uses TRBV7-3 and TRBJ1-6, with a weak D call TRBD1 (5 bases). Germline CDR1 SGHTA, CDR2 FQGTGA. This CDR3 region has 13 residues. Trimming stripped 3 bases from V and 7 bases from J, with 7 bases between.

The chain combines TRBV18 with TRBJ2-5, with D possibly matching TRBD1 (6 bases). The CDR3 spans 14 residues. The V gene lost 3 bases and the J gene lost 3 bases, with 11 bases spanning the gap. CDR1 is KGHSH, CDR2 LQKENI, per germline. DNA of the CDR3: TGTGCCAGCTCACCGGGAACAGGGAAAGAGACCCAGTACTTC. Its protein is CASSPGTGKETQYF.

The chain uses TRBV6-1 and TRBJ1-1; 7 bases align to TRBD1. CDR3 length: 11 residues. CDR1 and CDR2 (germline): MNHNS, SASEGT. J lost 6 bases, V lost 8 bases, and 3 bases had no gene match. The CDR3 here is CASLRGAEAFF. The CDR3 DNA reads TGTGCCAGCCTCAGGGGGGCTGAAGCTTTCTTT.

This clone was counted once. The rearrangement links TRBV15 to TRBJ2-5, with 7 nucleotides matching TRBD2. This CDR3 comprises 14 residues. Germline trimming cut 8 bases from V and 4 bases from J; bases unmatched to any gene: 10. CDR1 and CDR2 from the germline V gene are LNHNV and YYDKDF (reference sequence). In DNA form, the CDR3 reads TGTGCCACCTCTTGGGGCGGGAGACGAGAGACCCAGTACTTC. This gives the protein CATSWGGRRETQYF.

This clone was counted once. This sequence joins TRBV2 and TRBJ1-4, with TRBD1 identical over 10 bases. From germline, CDR1 is SNHLY and CDR2 FYNNEI. V shed 4 bases and J 7 bases; nucleotides not matched to a gene: 6. The CDR3 contains 15 residues. This CDR3 is CASSAGGQGVEKLFF. The CDR3 DNA follows: TGTGCCAGCAGTGCCGGAGGACAGGGGGTTGAAAAACTGTTTTTT.

In its sample, this clone was seen many times. CDR3 DNA sequence: TGTGCCACCCTGGAGTGGGGTGGAGGGGACGAGCAGTACTTC. This codes for CATLEWGGGDEQYF. The rearrangement uses TRBV7-9 and TRBJ2-7, with D perhaps TRBD2 (6 bases). The CDR3 has 14 amino acids. Germline assignment: CDR1 SEHNR and CDR2 FQNEAQ (reference sequence). Trimming removed 10 bases at V and 5 bases at J, with 21 bases between.

With respect to this clone: Compared with germline, one end of the junction differs, possibly owing to a read error. The V call is TRBV3-1 (or the pseudogene TRBV3-2), the J call TRBJ2-1; 9 nucleotides line up with TRBD1. CDR1 is LGHDT and CDR2 is YNNKEL in the germline V gene (reference sequence). The CDR3 runs to 18 residues. CDR3 in amino acids: CASSQNHPGQGLYSEQFF. The CDR3, as DNA: TGTGCCAGCAGCCAGAACCACCCGGGACAGGGACTCTACAGTGAGCAGTTCTTC.